This entry features one T cell receptor beta chain sequence. This sample stems from a study of blood T cell repertoires in COVID-19. Study-wide background: Acute and convalescent COVID-19 specimens originated in the United States, Italy and Spain. Nucleic acid was either cDNA or gDNA, and it came from T cells, B-cell-depleted T cells, or PBMCs.

In the authors' workflow: From reference gene primer amplification, estimates of nucleated cell counts were derived. Using immunoSEQ multiplex PCR, the repertoire was profiled, and TCRdb retains in-frame clones only, with some absent. V, J and clone size derive from that table, while D and trimming were established from the DNA sequence. The table includes over 55,000 clones, roughly 82% detected once. Trimming removed 5 bases from V and 10 bases from J, with 18 bases in between. Looked up from germline, CDR1 is SGHTA and CDR2 is FQGNSA. This CDR3 spans 15 amino acids. Specimen: peripheral blood. The chain has TRBV7-2 and TRBJ1-6, with a weak D call TRBD1 (6 bases). The source of this sequence is a human donor in a cohort sampled during active COVID-19. This CDR3 is CASSQGIEGRSPLHF. CDR3 DNA sequence: TGTGCCAGCAGCCAGGGGATTGAGGGTCGGTCACCCCTCCACTTT.